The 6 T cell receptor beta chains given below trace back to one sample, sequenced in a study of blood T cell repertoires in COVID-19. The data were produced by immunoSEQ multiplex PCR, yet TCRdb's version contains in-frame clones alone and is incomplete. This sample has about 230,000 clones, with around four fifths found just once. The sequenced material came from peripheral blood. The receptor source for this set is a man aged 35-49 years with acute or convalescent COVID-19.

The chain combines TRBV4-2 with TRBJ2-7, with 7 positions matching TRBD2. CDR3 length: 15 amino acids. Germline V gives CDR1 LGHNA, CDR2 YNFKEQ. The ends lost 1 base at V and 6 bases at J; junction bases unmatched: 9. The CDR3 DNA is TGTGCCAGCAGCCAAGGGGACGGGAGGACTGTCGAGCAGTACTTC. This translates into CASSQGDGRTVEQYF.

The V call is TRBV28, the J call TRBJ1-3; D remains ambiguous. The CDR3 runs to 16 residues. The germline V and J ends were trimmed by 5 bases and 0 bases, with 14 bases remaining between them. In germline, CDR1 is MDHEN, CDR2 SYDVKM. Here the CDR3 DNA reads TGTGCCAGCAGTCCCCCGGGAGATCGCTCTGGAAACACCATATATTTT. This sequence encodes CASSPPGDRSGNTIYF.

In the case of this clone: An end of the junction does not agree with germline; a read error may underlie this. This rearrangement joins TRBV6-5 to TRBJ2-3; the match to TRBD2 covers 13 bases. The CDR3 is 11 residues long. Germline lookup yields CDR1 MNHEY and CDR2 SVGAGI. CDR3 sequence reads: CATFGLAGVDF. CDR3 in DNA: TGTGCCACATTCGGACTAGCGGGAGTGGATTTT.

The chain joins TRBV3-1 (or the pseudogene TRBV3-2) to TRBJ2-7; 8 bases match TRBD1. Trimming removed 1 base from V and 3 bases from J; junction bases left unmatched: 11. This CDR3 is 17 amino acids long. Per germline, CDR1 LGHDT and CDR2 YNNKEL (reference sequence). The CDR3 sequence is CASSQGGWGQVFYEQYF. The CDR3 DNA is TGTGCCAGCAGCCAAGGGGGGTGGGGACAGGTCTTCTACGAGCAGTACTTC.

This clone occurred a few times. Here the CDR3 DNA reads TGTGCCAGCAGGAAAGTTCTGAGAGTTGGGGCCAACGTCCTGACTTTC. It yields the protein CASRKVLRVGANVLTF. The chain carries TRBV28 and TRBJ2-6, with D unresolved. Between the trimmed V and J ends, which lost 6 bases and 3 bases, there was a span of 15 bases. Germline assignment: CDR1 MDHEN and CDR2 SYDVKM. This CDR3 is built from 16 residues.

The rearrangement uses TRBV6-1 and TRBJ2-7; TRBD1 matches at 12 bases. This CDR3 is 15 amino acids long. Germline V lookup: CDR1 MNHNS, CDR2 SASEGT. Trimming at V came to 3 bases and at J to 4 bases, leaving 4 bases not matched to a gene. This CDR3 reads CASSDRDRGRYEQYF. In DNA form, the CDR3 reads TGTGCCAGCAGTGACCGGGACAGGGGGCGTTACGAGCAGTACTTC.